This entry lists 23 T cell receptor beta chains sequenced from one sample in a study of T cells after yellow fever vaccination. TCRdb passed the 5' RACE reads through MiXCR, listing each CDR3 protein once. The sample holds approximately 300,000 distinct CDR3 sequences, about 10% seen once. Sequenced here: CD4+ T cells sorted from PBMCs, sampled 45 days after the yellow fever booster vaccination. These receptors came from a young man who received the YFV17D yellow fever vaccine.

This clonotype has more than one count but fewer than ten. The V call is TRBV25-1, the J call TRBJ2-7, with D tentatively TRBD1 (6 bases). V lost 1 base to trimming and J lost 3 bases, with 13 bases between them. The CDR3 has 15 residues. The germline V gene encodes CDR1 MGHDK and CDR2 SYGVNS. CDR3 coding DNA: TGTGCCAGCAGTGAATTCTTCGGGACAATCTACGAGCAGTACTTC. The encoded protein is CASSEFFGTIYEQYF.

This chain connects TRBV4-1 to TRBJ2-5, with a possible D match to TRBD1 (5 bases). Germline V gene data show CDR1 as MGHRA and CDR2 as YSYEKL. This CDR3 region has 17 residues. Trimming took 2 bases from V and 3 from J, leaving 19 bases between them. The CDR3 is CASSQRFTASREETQYF. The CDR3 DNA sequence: TGCGCCAGCAGCCAACGATTCACGGCCTCCAGGGAAGAGACCCAGTACTTC.

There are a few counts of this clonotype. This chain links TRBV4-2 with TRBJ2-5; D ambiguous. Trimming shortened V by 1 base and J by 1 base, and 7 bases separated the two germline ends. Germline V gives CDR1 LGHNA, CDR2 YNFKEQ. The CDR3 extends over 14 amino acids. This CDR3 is CASSQVAGQETQYF. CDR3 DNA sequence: TGTGCCAGCAGCCAAGTTGCTGGCCAAGAGACCCAGTACTTC.

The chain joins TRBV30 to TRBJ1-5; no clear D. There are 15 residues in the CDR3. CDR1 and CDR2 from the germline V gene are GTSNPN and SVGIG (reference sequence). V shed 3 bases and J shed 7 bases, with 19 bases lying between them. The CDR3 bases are TGTGCCTGGAGAGCCCCGTCAGCCCGAGGGCAGCCCCAGCATTTT. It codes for CAWRAPSARGQPQHF.

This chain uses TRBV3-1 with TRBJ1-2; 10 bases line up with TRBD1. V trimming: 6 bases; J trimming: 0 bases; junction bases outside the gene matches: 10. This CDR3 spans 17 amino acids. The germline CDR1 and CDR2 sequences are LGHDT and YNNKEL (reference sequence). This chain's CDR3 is CASRYTGTGATNYGYTF. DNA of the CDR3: TGTGCCAGCAGATATACCGGGACAGGGGCGACTAACTATGGCTACACCTTC.

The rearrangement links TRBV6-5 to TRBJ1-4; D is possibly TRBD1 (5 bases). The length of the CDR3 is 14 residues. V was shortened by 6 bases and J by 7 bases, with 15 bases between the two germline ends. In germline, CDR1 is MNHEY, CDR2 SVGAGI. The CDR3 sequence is CASRKGDLGEKLFF. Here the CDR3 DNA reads TGTGCCAGCAGGAAAGGGGATTTGGGTGAAAAACTGTTTTTT.

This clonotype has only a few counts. Here the CDR3 DNA reads TGCGCCAGCAGCGTACAGGGAGGTGAGGTCGAGACCCAGTACTTC. Translation gives CASSVQGGEVETQYF. The rearrangement joins TRBV5-1 to TRBJ2-5; D is tentatively TRBD1 or TRBD2 (6 bases each). CDR3 length: 15 residues. Germline V gene sequence: CDR1 SGHRS, CDR2 YFSETQ. V was clipped by 4 bases and J by 5 bases, with 18 bases between them.

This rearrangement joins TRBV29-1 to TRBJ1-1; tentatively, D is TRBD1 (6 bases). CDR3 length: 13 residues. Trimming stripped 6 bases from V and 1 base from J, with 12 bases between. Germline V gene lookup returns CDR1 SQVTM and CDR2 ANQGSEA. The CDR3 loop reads CSVVRQANTEAFF. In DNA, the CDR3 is TGCAGCGTGGTCAGACAGGCGAACACTGAAGCTTTCTTT.

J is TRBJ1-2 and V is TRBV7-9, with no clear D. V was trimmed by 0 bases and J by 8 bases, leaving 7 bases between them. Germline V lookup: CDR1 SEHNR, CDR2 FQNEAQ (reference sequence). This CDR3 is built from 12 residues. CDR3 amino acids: CASSLAERGYTF. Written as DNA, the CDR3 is TGTGCCAGCAGCTTAGCAGAGAGGGGCTACACCTTC.

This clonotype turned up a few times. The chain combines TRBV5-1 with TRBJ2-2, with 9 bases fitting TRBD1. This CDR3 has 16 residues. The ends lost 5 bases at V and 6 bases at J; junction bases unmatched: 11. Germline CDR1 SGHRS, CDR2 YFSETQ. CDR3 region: CASRLDTGTGPGELFF. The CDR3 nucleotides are TGCGCCAGCAGACTAGACACCGGGACAGGGCCCGGGGAGCTGTTTTTT.

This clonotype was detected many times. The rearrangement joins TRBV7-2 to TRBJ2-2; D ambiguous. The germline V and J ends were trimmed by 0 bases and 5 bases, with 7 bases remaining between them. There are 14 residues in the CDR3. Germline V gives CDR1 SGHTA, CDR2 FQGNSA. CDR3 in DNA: TGTGCCAGCAGCTTAGCCCGGCCTACCGGGGAGCTGTTTTTT. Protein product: CASSLARPTGELFF.

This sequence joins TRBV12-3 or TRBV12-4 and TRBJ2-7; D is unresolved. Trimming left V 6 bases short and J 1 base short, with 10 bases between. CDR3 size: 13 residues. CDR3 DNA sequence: TGTGCCAGCAGCCGGCCGAGGTCCTACGAGCAGTACTTC. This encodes CASSRPRSYEQYF.

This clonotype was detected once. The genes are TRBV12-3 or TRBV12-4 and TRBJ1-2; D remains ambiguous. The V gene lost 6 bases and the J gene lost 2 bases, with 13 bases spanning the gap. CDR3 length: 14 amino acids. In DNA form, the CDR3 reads TGTGCCAGCAGCTTAAGGCAGGCCAACTATGGCTACACCTTC. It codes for CASSLRQANYGYTF.

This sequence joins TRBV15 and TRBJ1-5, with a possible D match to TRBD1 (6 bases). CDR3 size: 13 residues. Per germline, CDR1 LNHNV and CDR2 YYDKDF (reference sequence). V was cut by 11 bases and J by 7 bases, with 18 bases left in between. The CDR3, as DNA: TGTGCCGCCGGTCGGGGGCTGGAGCAGCCCCAGCATTTT. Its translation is CAAGRGLEQPQHF.

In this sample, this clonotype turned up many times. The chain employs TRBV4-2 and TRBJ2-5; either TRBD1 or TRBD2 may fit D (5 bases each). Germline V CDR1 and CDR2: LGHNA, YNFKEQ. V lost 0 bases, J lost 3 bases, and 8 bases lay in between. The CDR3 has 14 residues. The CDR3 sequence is CASSQDEGKETQYF. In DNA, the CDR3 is TGTGCCAGCAGCCAAGATGAGGGGAAAGAGACCCAGTACTTC.

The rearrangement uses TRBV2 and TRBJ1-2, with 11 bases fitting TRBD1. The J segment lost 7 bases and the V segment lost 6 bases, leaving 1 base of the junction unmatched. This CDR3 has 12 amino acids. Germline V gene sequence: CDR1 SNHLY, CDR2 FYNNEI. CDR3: CASRDRGPGYTF. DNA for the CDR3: TGTGCCAGCAGGGACAGGGGGCCTGGCTACACCTTC.

In nucleotides, the CDR3 is TGTGCCAGCAGTGCACCCAGCGGGCCCACAGATACGCAGTATTTT. It specifies CASSAPSGPTDTQYF. J is TRBJ2-3 and V is TRBV28, with a tentative D call TRBD2 (6 bases). The CDR3 totals 15 residues. The germline gives CDR1 MDHEN, CDR2 SYDVKM. V gave up 5 bases and J gave up 2 bases, with 14 bases separating them.

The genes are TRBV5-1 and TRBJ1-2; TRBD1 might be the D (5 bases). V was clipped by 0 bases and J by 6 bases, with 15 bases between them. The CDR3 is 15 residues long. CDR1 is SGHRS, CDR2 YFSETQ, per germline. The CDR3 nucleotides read TGCGCCAGCAGCTTGGGTTCTGGGGCCGCAAATGGCTACACCTTC. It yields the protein CASSLGSGAANGYTF.

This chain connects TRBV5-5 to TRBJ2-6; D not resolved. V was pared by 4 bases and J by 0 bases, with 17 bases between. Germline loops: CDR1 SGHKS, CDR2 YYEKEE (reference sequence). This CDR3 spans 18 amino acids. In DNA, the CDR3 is TGTGCCAGCAGCCCTGCAGTTCCTGGGCCCTCTGGGGCCAACGTCCTGACTTTC. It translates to CASSPAVPGPSGANVLTF.

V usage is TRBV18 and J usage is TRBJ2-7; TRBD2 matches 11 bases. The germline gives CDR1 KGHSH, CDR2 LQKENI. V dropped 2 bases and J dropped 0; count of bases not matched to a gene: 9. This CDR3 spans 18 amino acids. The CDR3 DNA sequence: TGTGCCAGCTCACCATCACCCACTAGCGGGGGCTCCTCCTACGAGCAGTACTTC. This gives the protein CASSPSPTSGGSSYEQYF. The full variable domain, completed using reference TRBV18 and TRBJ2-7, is NAGVMQNPRHLVRRRGQEARLRCSPMKGHSHVYWYRQLPEEGLKFMVYLQKENIIDESGMPKERFSAEFPKEGPSILRIQQVVRGDSAAYFCASSPSPTSGGSSYEQYFGPGTRLTVT.

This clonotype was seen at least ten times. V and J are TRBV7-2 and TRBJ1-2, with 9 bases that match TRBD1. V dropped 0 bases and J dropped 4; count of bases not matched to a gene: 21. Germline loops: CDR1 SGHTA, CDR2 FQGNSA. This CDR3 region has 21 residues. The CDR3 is CASSLAFKLKRGQGSGYGYTF. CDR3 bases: TGTGCCAGCAGCTTAGCGTTTAAGTTAAAGAGAGGACAGGGGTCAGGCTATGGCTACACCTTC.

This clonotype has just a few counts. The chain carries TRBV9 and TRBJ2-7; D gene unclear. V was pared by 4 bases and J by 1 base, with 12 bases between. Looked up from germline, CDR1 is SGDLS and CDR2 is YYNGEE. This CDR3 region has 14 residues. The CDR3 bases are TGTGCCAGCAGCCCTCGTGCCGAGTCCTACGAGCAGTACTTC. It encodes CASSPRAESYEQYF.

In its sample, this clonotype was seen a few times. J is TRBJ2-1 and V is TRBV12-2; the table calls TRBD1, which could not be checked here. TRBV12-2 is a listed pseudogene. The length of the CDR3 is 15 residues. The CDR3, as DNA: TGTGCAAGTCGAAACCGGGACAGAGCTAACAGCAAGCAGTTCTTC. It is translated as CASRNRDRANSKQFF.